This T cell receptor (beta chain) was sequenced for a study of CD8 T cells in ankylosing spondylitis. On this clonotype itself: Its antigen is unknown.

V lost 9 bases, J lost 4 bases, and 25 bases lay in between. Per germline, CDR1 SGHRS and CDR2 YFSETQ. The CDR3 loop spans 17 amino acids. General observations from the study: Reportedly, matched ankylosing spondylitis synovial fluid was significantly enriched for disease-linked clones. It appeared that ankylosing spondylitis blood was characterized by a TCR beta motif of under ten highly homologous variants. Before this, some motif variants had been reported in reactive arthritis synovial fluid and blood.

Molecular-barcoded quantitative 5'-RACE produced these TCR beta libraries. TCRdb called the 5' RACE reads again in MiXCR, with one record for every CDR3 protein. Among 250,000 or so distinct CDR3 sequences listed, 15% to 20% were seen once. Input material: blood, either unsorted or a sorted T cell fraction (not recorded which). This TCR derives from a male donor with ankylosing spondylitis or in good health (not recorded which). The gene calls are TRBV5-1 and TRBJ1-4; D possibly corresponds to TRBD1 (5 bases). CDR3 in DNA: TGCGCCACCCCGGTCGGTTACGGGACCACGCATAATGAAAAACTGTTTTTT. As protein: CATPVGYGTTHNEKLFF.